Listed below are T cell receptor beta chains from one sample, sequenced in a study of memory CD4+ T cells and cytomegalovirus serostatus. Generated by immunoSEQ multiplex PCR, the TCRdb table keeps only in-frame clones and is missing some. The data contain fewer than 50,000 clones, around 80% of them singletons. Sequencing used memory CD4+ T cells from blood. All receptors derive from an adult in good health and CMV-seropositive. Each CDR3 is given with its conserved first and last residue. A D gene is named only where the DNA matches it firmly. Only some rows state a clone size, as once, few, many or a class for expanded clones.

TRBD2	.	TRBJ2-5	TRBV5-1	TGCGCCAGCAGCTCAACGAGGACTAGCGGGGGGGAGAGGGAGACCCAGTACTTC	CASSSTRTSGGERETQYF
.	.	TRBJ2-7	TRBV18	TGTGCCAGCTCACCCCCCCGGGGGTATCCCGGGACGCCCTACGAGCAGTACTTC	CASSPPRGYPGTPYEQYF
.	.	TRBJ1-2	TRBV2	TGTGCCAGCAGTGATATATCCCCCTATGGCTACACCTTC	CASSDISPYGYTF
TRBD1	.	TRBJ1-5	TRBV19	TGTGCCAGTAGCCTACAGGGGAACAATCAGCCCCAGCATTTT	CASSLQGNNQPQHF
.	.	TRBJ2-1	TRBV11-2	TGTGCCAGCCGAAGTGTAGCGGACTACAATGAGCAGTTCTTC	CASRSVADYNEQFF
.	.	TRBJ1-2	TRBV14	TGTGCCAGCAGCCAAGGCCCAGGGGCTGACTATGGCTACACCTTC	CASSQGPGADYGYTF
.	.	TRBJ1-2	TRBV7-8	TGTGCCAGCAGCTTACCCGGGGGCAGGGGAAGAGGCTACACCTTC	CASSLPGGRGRGYTF
TRBD2	.	TRBJ2-1	TRBV28	TGTGCCAGCAGTTCCGCGTTAGCGGGGAATCGGGATGAGCAGTTCTTC	CASSSALAGNRDEQFF
.	.	TRBJ1-4	TRBV4-2	TGTGCCAGCAGCCATCAAAGAGCCACTAATGAAAAACTGTTTTTT	CASSHQRATNEKLFF
.	.	TRBJ2-1	TRBV7-3	TGTGCCAGCAGCTTAAGGGGGGAAGCACACAATGAGCAGTTCTTC	CASSLRGEAHNEQFF
.	.	TRBJ2-6	TRBV27	TGTGCCAGCAGTTTGGGGGCCGGTGGGGCCAACGTCCTGACTTTC	CASSLGAGGANVLTF
TRBD1	.	TRBJ1-1	TRBV2	TGTGCCAGCAGTACAGGGGTTGCTGAAGCTTTCTTT	CASSTGVAEAFF
TRBD2	.	TRBJ2-5	TRBV7-7	TGTGCCAGCAGCACCCGGGGGGGGGAGACCCAGTACTTC	CASSTRGGETQYF
.	few	TRBJ2-1	TRBV14	TGTGCCAGCAGCCAAGAACTGGTTGGTGAGCAGTTCTTC	CASSQELVGEQFF
.	.	TRBJ2-3	TRBV7-9	TGTGCCAGCAGCGCCCGTGGGTTCCGTAGCACAGATACGCAGTATTTT	CASSARGFRSTDTQYF
TRBD1	.	TRBJ1-2	TRBV7-2	TGTGCCAGCAGTCCGGACAGGGCCTTGGGCTACACCTTC	CASSPDRALGYTF
.	.	TRBJ1-5	TRBV19	TGTGCCAGTAGTATTGGGTGGACGGGGAGCGGTCAGCCCCAGCATTTT	CASSIGWTGSGQPQHF
.	.	TRBJ1-5	TRBV7-3	TGTGCCAGCAGCTACCAACTGGGGGGGTCATATAGCAATCAGCCCCAGCATTTT	CASSYQLGGSYSNQPQHF
.	once	TRBJ2-3	TRBV7-3	TGTGCCAGCAGCTTATACGGTGGGGGCACAGATACGCAGTATTTT	CASSLYGGGTDTQYF
TRBD2	.	TRBJ2-7	TRBV7-2	TGTGCCAGCAGTCATAGCGGGAAGCTATACGAGCAGTACTTC	CASSHSGKLYEQYF
.	.	TRBJ1-1	TRBV6-5	TGTGCCAGCAGTTACGACATCGGAAGAACTGAAGCTTTCTTT	CASSYDIGRTEAFF
.	once	TRBJ2-2	TRBV28	TGTGCCAGCAGGAGTCCGGGACACCAAGCCGGGACCGGGGAGCTGTTTTTT	CASRSPGHQAGTGELFF
.	.	TRBJ2-2	TRBV19	TGTGCCAGTAGTATGGTGGGGGGCGGGGAGCTGTTTTTT	CASSMVGGGELFF
TRBD1	.	TRBJ1-2	TRBV5-5	TGTGCCAGCAGCGTGGGACAGGGGGAGGGCTACACCTTC	CASSVGQGEGYTF
TRBD1	once	TRBJ1-2	TRBV5-1	TGCGCCAGCAGCCCGGACAGGGTGGGGATTACTAACTATGGCTACACCTTC	CASSPDRVGITNYGYTF
TRBD2	.	TRBJ2-7	TRBV18	TGTGCCAGCTCAAGCGGACTAGCGGGCTCCTACGAGCAGTACTTC	CASSSGLAGSYEQYF
.	.	TRBJ2-1	TRBV7-3	TGTGCCAGCAGCTTAAGTGCAAGCTCCTACAATGAGCAGTTCTTC	CASSLSASSYNEQFF
.	.	TRBJ2-3	TRBV11-2	TGTGCCAGCAGCTTAGTCGGCCTAGGGATCACAGATACGCAGTATTTT	CASSLVGLGITDTQYF
.	.	TRBJ1-3	TRBV20-1	TGCAGTGCTAGATCCCCGAACACCATATATTTT	CSARSPNTIYF
.	.	TRBJ1-2	TRBV9	TGTGCCAGCAGCGTAGAGGGGGGGAACTATGGCTACACCTTC	CASSVEGGNYGYTF
TRBD1	.	TRBJ2-2	TRBV6-4	TGTGCCAGCAGTCCCCGACAGGGGGCCACCGGGGAGCTGTTTTTT	CASSPRQGATGELFF
.	.	TRBJ2-7	TRBV5-1	TGCGCCAGCAGCTTGGACAGGGCTGGCTACGAGCAGTACTTC	CASSLDRAGYEQYF
.	.	TRBJ2-4	TRBV19	TGTGCCAGTAGTAGGTCCGAAGCCAAAAACATTCAGTACTTC	CASSRSEAKNIQYF
TRBD2	.	TRBJ2-1	TRBV29-1	TGCAGCGTTGACCCCCCGGGGACTAGCGGGAGGAGACTGAAAGACAATGAGCAGTTCTTC	CSVDPPGTSGRRLKDNEQFF
TRBD1	.	TRBJ2-7	TRBV19	TGTGCCAGTAGTTGGGACAGCTCAACCTCCTACGAGCAGTACTTC	CASSWDSSTSYEQYF
.	once	TRBJ1-5	TRBV5-5	TGTGCCAGCAGCTTGGAACTGCGGGGCGGGCAGCCCCAGCATTTT	CASSLELRGGQPQHF
.	.	TRBJ1-3	TRBV7-2	TGTGCCAGCAGCGTCACCATCGGATCCCCTGGAAACACCATATATTTT	CASSVTIGSPGNTIYF
.	few	TRBJ2-3	TRBV7-9	TGTGCCAGCAGCATAACAGTGGGGGATACGCAGTATTTT	CASSITVGDTQYF
TRBD1	few	TRBJ2-7	TRBV2	TGTGCCAGCAGCGAGGGACAGACTCAGTCCTACGAGCAGTACTTC	CASSEGQTQSYEQYF
.	.	TRBJ2-3	TRBV4-3	TGCGCCAGCAGCCAAGGGAGTCGGGGCCGGACAGATACGCAGTATTTT	CASSQGSRGRTDTQYF
.	few	TRBJ1-2	TRBV19	TGTGCCAGTAGTATAGGTTCAGACTATCAAGACTATGGCTACACCTTC	CASSIGSDYQDYGYTF
TRBD2	.	TRBJ2-7	TRBV9	TGTGCCAGCAGCGTAGCGGCGGGAGACCACGAGCAGTACTTC	CASSVAAGDHEQYF
TRBD1	.	TRBJ1-6	TRBV2	TGTGCCAGCAGGGGGACAGGGAGCTCCTATAATTCACCCCTCCACTTT	CASRGTGSSYNSPLHF
.	few	TRBJ1-1	TRBV18	TGTGCCAGCTCACAGGGGGGTCAGAACACTGAAGCTTTCTTT	CASSQGGQNTEAFF
.	.	TRBJ1-5	TRBV25-1	TGTGCCAGCAGCACCCCCGGGAGCAATCAGCCCCAGCATTTT	CASSTPGSNQPQHF
.	.	TRBJ2-2	TRBV4-3	TGCGCCAGCAGCCAAGGAACGGGGCGCTACACCGGGGAGCTGTTTTTT	CASSQGTGRYTGELFF